One and the same sample provided the 26 T cell receptor beta chains below, sequenced in a study of blood T cells in healthy people across ages. Primed by a sample-barcoded 5' primer and a J-beta primer mix, a second PCR proceeded for 7 to 11 cycles. TCRdb analysed the 5' RACE reads with MiXCR anew, one entry per CDR3 protein. The table includes hundreds of thousands of distinct CDR3 sequences, approximately 59% detected once. The sequenced material came from blood. These TCRs come from a man aged 60 to 69 in good health.

The chain uses TRBV14 and TRBJ2-3; possibly TRBD1 for D (5 bases). This CDR3 is 16 amino acids long. CDR1 and CDR2 (germline): SGHDN, FVKESK. Deletions cut 4 bases from V and 3 bases from J, with 17 bases between. The CDR3 sequence: CASSPASSRETDTQYF. The CDR3 nucleotides are TGTGCCAGCAGCCCGGCAAGTAGCAGGGAAACAGATACGCAGTATTTT.

As to this clonotype: At one boundary the junction diverges from the germline segment, which might be a read error. The chain carries TRBV10-3 and TRBJ1-2; 8 nucleotides match TRBD1. The germline CDR1 and CDR2 sequences are ENHRY and SYGVKD. CDR3 length: 14 residues. As DNA, the CDR3 is TGTGCCACCGGATCGGGACAGGACCCTTATGGCCACACCTTC. This codes for CATGSGQDPYGHTF.

The chain has TRBV4-1 and TRBJ2-5; 8 nucleotides line up with TRBD2. Germline CDR1 is MGHRA and CDR2 is YSYEKL. The V gene end was trimmed by 1 base and the J gene end by 11 bases; junction bases not matched to a gene: 9. The CDR3 runs 14 residues. This chain's CDR3 is CASSQVAGTNEQYF. The CDR3, as DNA: TGCGCCAGCAGCCAAGTAGCGGGAACCAATGAGCAGTACTTC.

This chain links TRBV2 with TRBJ1-2; D may be TRBD1 (6 bases). Germline V gene sequence: CDR1 SNHLY, CDR2 FYNNEI. The CDR3 is made up of 14 amino acids. V gave up 3 bases and J gave up 4 bases, with 12 bases separating them. DNA of the CDR3: TGTGCCAGCAGTGACCAGGGGTCTTCCTATGGCTACACCTTC. Protein product: CASSDQGSSYGYTF.

The rearrangement uses TRBV7-9 and TRBJ1-2, with D tentatively TRBD1 (5 bases). The CDR3 contains 17 residues. The V end lost 1 base, the J end lost 2 bases, and 17 bases lay between the germline ends. Per the germline V gene, CDR1 is SEHNR and CDR2 is FQNEAQ (reference sequence). CDR3 region: CASSLEVDARTNYGYTF. The CDR3 DNA reads TGTGCCAGCAGCTTAGAAGTGGATGCCAGGACAAACTATGGCTACACCTTC.

The chain uses TRBV5-4 and TRBJ2-3, with 8 bases fitting TRBD1. CDR3 length equals 14 residues. Germline CDR1 and CDR2: SGHNT and YYREEE (reference sequence). V gave up 4 bases and J gave up 4 bases; unmatched junction bases: 5. CDR3 DNA: TGTGCCAGCAGCAAGGACAGGGCTGCAGATACGCAGTATTTT. It translates to CASSKDRAADTQYF. Drawing the rest from reference TRBV5-4 and TRBJ2-3, the complete variable domain is ETGVTQSPTHLIKTRGQQVTLRCSSQSGHNTVSWYQQALGQGPQFIFQYYREEENGRGNFPPRFSGLQFPNYSSELNVNALELDDSALYLCASSKDRAADTQYFGPGTRLTVL.

This clonotype was seen at least ten times. The V call is TRBV12-3 or TRBV12-4, the J call TRBJ2-5; a possible D gene is TRBD2 (7 bases). The CDR3 covers 13 residues. V lost 3 bases and J lost 5, with 10 bases in between. The CDR3 region has the DNA TGTGCCAGCAGTTTTGCGGGGGCCGAGACCCAGTACTTC. It codes for CASSFAGAETQYF.

The chain combines TRBV2 with TRBJ2-1; D is undetermined. V lost 6 bases to trimming and J lost 5 bases, with 14 bases between them. From germline, CDR1 is SNHLY and CDR2 FYNNEI. This CDR3 is built from 14 residues. The CDR3 region is CASRKDGPDNEQFF. The CDR3 DNA follows: TGTGCCAGCAGGAAGGACGGGCCCGACAATGAGCAGTTCTTC.

The chain is built from TRBV5-1 and TRBJ2-3; D uncertain. Trimming pared 4 bases from V and 0 bases from J, leaving 15 bases between. There are 16 residues in the CDR3. Germline V gene sequence: CDR1 SGHRS, CDR2 YFSETQ. The CDR3 DNA reads TGCGCCAGCAGCGAACAGATGCTCTCTAGCACAGATACGCAGTATTTT. It encodes CASSEQMLSSTDTQYF. Using reference TRBV5-1 and TRBJ2-3 for the parts outside the CDR3, the full variable domain is KAGVTQTPRYLIKTRGQQVTLSCSPISGHRSVSWYQQTPGQGLQFLFEYFSETQRNKGNFPGRFSGRQFSNSRSEMNVSTLELGDSALYLCASSEQMLSSTDTQYFGPGTRLTVL.

V usage is TRBV12-3 or TRBV12-4 and J usage is TRBJ2-5; 7 nucleotides match TRBD2. The CDR3 runs to 14 residues. V shed 8 bases, J shed 2 bases, and the junction held 8 bases outside the gene matches. In DNA, the CDR3 is TGTGCCAGCGCTGGGGGGGGTGGACAAGAGACCCAGTACTTC. It yields the protein CASAGGGGQETQYF.

This clonotype was seen a handful of times. This chain connects TRBV29-1 to TRBJ1-2, with D hard to call. Trimming shortened V by 3 bases and J by 8 bases, and 13 bases separated the two germline ends. There are 12 residues in the CDR3. Germline V gene sequence: CDR1 SQVTM, CDR2 ANQGSEA. The CDR3 sequence: CSVDTARRGYTF. The CDR3 DNA sequence: TGCAGCGTTGACACGGCCCGCCGGGGCTACACCTTC.

J is TRBJ1-3 and V is TRBV7-9; 7 nucleotides agree with TRBD1. Trimming took 1 base from V and 1 from J; bases not matched to a gene: 1. Germline values: CDR1 SEHNR, CDR2 FQNEAQ (reference sequence). This CDR3 spans 15 amino acids. CDR3 sequence: CASSLEQGSGNTIYF. The DNA for the CDR3 is TGTGCCAGCAGCTTAGAACAGGGGTCTGGAAACACCATATATTTT.

This clonotype turned up a few times. The rearrangement joins TRBV5-1 to TRBJ2-7; 10 bases map to TRBD2. This CDR3 is built from 16 residues. The V segment lost 2 bases and the J segment 1 base; nucleotides outside the gene matches: 6. CDR1 and CDR2 (germline): SGHRS, YFSETQ. This CDR3 is CASSFGASGGSYEQYF. Here the CDR3 DNA reads TGCGCCAGCAGCTTTGGTGCTAGCGGGGGATCCTACGAGCAGTACTTC.

The chain joins TRBV7-2 to TRBJ2-1; D is uncertain. Germline assignment: CDR1 SGHTA and CDR2 FQGNSA. The V gene lost 8 bases and the J gene lost 0 bases, with 20 bases spanning the gap. The CDR3 has 17 amino acids. CDR3 region: CASDPAEGLSSYNEQFF. The CDR3 coding sequence is TGTGCCAGCGACCCCGCAGAAGGGCTGAGCTCCTACAATGAGCAGTTCTTC.

This sequence joins TRBV5-1 and TRBJ1-1, with 7 nucleotides matching TRBD1. The germline CDR1 and CDR2 sequences are SGHRS and YFSETQ. This CDR3 contains 14 residues. The junction had 3 bases not matched to a gene; V was cut back by 0 bases and J by 4 bases. CDR3 sequence (DNA): TGCGCCAGCAGCTTGGGTCCAGGGGGCACTGAAGCTTTCTTT. This gives the protein CASSLGPGGTEAFF.

In its sample, this clonotype was seen many times. The genes are TRBV2 and TRBJ1-6, with 10 bases aligning to TRBD1. Germline CDR1 reads SNHLY; CDR2 reads FYNNEI. The junction had 2 bases not matched to a gene; V was cut back by 6 bases and J by 9 bases. The CDR3 extends over 13 amino acids. CDR3 amino acids: CASRTGGLSPLHF. CDR3 bases: TGTGCCAGCAGGACAGGGGGCCTTTCACCCCTCCACTTT. Based on the CDR3 plus reference TRBV2 and TRBJ1-6, the full variable domain is EPEVTQTPSHQVTQMGQEVILRCVPISNHLYFYWYRQILGQKVEFLVSFYNNEISEKSEIFDDQFSVERPDGSNFTLKIRSTKLEDSAMYFCASRTGGLSPLHFGNGTRLTVT.

This chain connects TRBV4-1 to TRBJ1-6, with 7 bases lining up with TRBD1. V shed 0 bases and J 3 bases; nucleotides not matched to a gene: 5. Germline CDR1 reads MGHRA; CDR2 reads YSYEKL. The CDR3 totals 17 residues. In nucleotides, the CDR3 is TGCGCCAGCAGCCAAGATGTCAGGGGGTACTATAATTCACCCCTCCACTTT. It yields the protein CASSQDVRGYYNSPLHF.

The chain uses TRBV3-1 and TRBJ2-7, with a tentative D call TRBD1 (5 bases). Germline V lookup: CDR1 LGHDT, CDR2 YNNKEL (reference sequence). This CDR3 region has 13 residues. The V and J ends lost 4 bases and 6 bases respectively, with 13 bases between them. The chain's CDR3 is CASSRVRQGEQYF. In DNA, the CDR3 is TGTGCCAGCAGCCGAGTTCGGCAGGGCGAGCAGTACTTC.

V usage is TRBV21-1 and J usage is TRBJ2-3. TRBV21-1 is tagged as a pseudogene. The CDR3 runs to 16 residues. The CDR3: CASSPIRHLCTDTQYF. In DNA, the CDR3 is TGTGCCAGCAGCCCCATCAGGCACCTTTGCACAGATACGCAGTATTTT.

The V and J genes are TRBV20-1 and TRBJ2-4; no reliable D call. The CDR3 has 14 amino acids. Trimming took off 2 bases at V and 1 base at J, with 9 bases between the two ends. The germline V gene encodes CDR1 DFQATT and CDR2 SNEGSKA (reference sequence). CDR3 residues: CSARSDGAKNIQYF. CDR3 coding DNA: TGCAGTGCTAGATCGGACGGGGCCAAAAACATTCAGTACTTC.

The chain combines TRBV4-2 with TRBJ1-2; D is undetermined. Per germline, CDR1 LGHNA and CDR2 YNFKEQ. The CDR3 is 14 amino acids. Trimming removed 0 bases at V and 4 bases at J, with 9 bases between. CDR3 DNA sequence: TGTGCCAGCAGCCAAGAGTTCACTTCCTATGGCTACACCTTC. This gives the protein CASSQEFTSYGYTF.

Points on this clonotype: A much larger clone differs from this one at a single base, so this may be a read error. The J gene is TRBJ2-5, the V gene TRBV6-4, with D hard to call. The J call is doubtful: the DNA matches TRBJ2-1 better. Germline CDR1 and CDR2: MRHNA and SNTAGT. CDR3 length: 13 residues. CDR3 amino acids: CASSAEYQETQFF. DNA for the CDR3: TGTGCCAGCAGCGCAGAGTACCAAGAGACCCAGTTCTTC.

This clonotype turned up a few times. J is TRBJ2-5 and V is TRBV10-3, with 7 bases fitting TRBD2. The CDR3 runs 16 residues. The V gene end was trimmed by 6 bases and the J gene end by 2 bases; junction bases not matched to a gene: 12. CDR1 and CDR2 (germline): ENHRY, SYGVKD. The CDR3 region has the DNA TGTGCCATCAGCCCCTCTAGCGGTGCCGCTCAAGAGACCCAGTACTTC. Amino acids: CAISPSSGAAQETQYF.

The genes are TRBV7-2 and TRBJ2-1, with D maybe TRBD2 (6 bases). The J call may be wrong; the DNA end is better matched by TRBJ2-7. Germline V CDR1 and CDR2: SGHTA, FQGNSA. The CDR3 covers 13 residues. The CDR3 protein is CASAGSSYNEQYF. DNA for the CDR3: TGTGCCAGCGCGGGGAGCTCCTACAATGAGCAGTACTTC.

A few counts support this clonotype. The chain has TRBV7-2 and TRBJ2-5; 7 nucleotides match TRBD2. The ends lost 1 base at V and 11 bases at J; junction bases unmatched: 13. Germline V CDR1 and CDR2: SGHTA, FQGNSA. This CDR3 contains 15 residues. In nucleotides, the CDR3 is TGTGCCAGCAGCTTAGTGCTAGCGGACTACAATGAGCAGTACTTC. This sequence encodes CASSLVLADYNEQYF. Filled out from reference TRBV7-2 and TRBJ2-5, the complete variable domain reads GAGVSQSPSNKVTEKGKDVELRCDPISGHTALYWYRQSLGQGLEFLIYFQGNSAPDKSGLPSDRFSAERTGGSVSTLTIQRTQQEDSAVYLCASSLVLADYNEQYFGPGTRLLVL.

The count of this clonotype is one. This chain uses TRBV29-1 with TRBJ2-3, with 7 bases lining up with TRBD1. Germline V gene sequence: CDR1 SQVTM, CDR2 ANQGSEA. After removal of 6 bases from V and 0 bases from J, the junction contained 12 bases not matched to a gene. This CDR3 comprises 16 residues. The CDR3 DNA sequence: TGCAGCGTCGAACCCTTGGACAGGCGAAGCACAGATACGCAGTATTTT. This gives the protein CSVEPLDRRSTDTQYF.